This T cell receptor beta chain was documented in a study of T cell repertoires in cytomegalovirus infection. Study details: The public TCR beta signatures pointed to both CMV infection and matching HLA type. Points from the study as a whole: Clonotypes of TCR beta that were HLA-C-restricted and CMV-specific dominated the ex vivo response. The cumulative frequency of public TCR beta families identified carriers of CMV plus the relevant HLA.

TCRdb reprocessed the reads with MiXCR, giving one entry per CDR3 protein. Of 250,000 or so distinct CDR3 sequences detected, about 12% appear once; the ten largest clones hold 1.5% to 2%. This clonotype was recorded at least ten times. What it recognizes is unknown. The clonotype originates from a human donor in good health (CMV status not recorded). Some clones in this sample may be carry-over from other donors' samples. Sequenced input: PBMCs.

The CDR3 DNA follows: TGTGCCAGCAGCTTAACTGAGGAGGTCGAAGCTTTCTTT. It is translated as CASSLTEEVEAFF. V is TRBV7-2 and J is TRBJ1-1; unclear D gene. V gave up 2 bases and J gave up 8 bases, with 12 bases separating them. The germline CDR1 and CDR2 sequences are SGHTA and FQGNSA. This CDR3 comprises 13 residues. The full variable domain, in which reference TRBV7-2 and TRBJ1-1 provide the parts outside the CDR3, is GAGVSQSPSNKVTEKGKDVELRCDPISGHTALYWYRQSLGQGLEFLIYFQGNSAPDKSGLPSDRFSAERTGGSVSTLTIQRTQQEDSAVYLCASSLTEEVEAFFGQGTRLTVV.